The present T cell receptor (beta chain) was sequenced within a study of cytotoxic CD8 clonotypes in ibrutinib-treated CLL. Overall study: Responses: some 25 partial, 2 complete; after median approximately 68 months, around 14 stayed remitted, approximately twelve progressed.

The CDR3 length is 13 residues. Trimming shortened V by 1 base and J by 4 bases, and 8 bases separated the two germline ends. Germline-derived CDR1 and CDR2 are SGHTA and FQGNSA. Assay: immunoSEQ multiplex PCR; the TCRdb copy retains only in-frame clones and omits some. The sample has 73,000 or so clones, roughly 72% seen once; the top ten hold roughly 6%. The sequence was obtained from a human donor with chronic lymphocytic leukemia. The specimen comprised PBMCs, sampled after 12 months of ibrutinib treatment. The genes are TRBV7-2 and TRBJ2-7; no definite D call. The CDR3 here is CASSLDKVYEQYF. Here the CDR3 DNA reads TGTGCCAGCAGCTTAGATAAGGTGTACGAGCAGTACTTC.